The rows below give T cell receptor beta chains drawn from one sample of a study of OX40 agonist ivuxolimab in advanced cancers. Measured with immunoSEQ multiplex PCR; TCRdb has only the in-frame clones, and not every one. The repertoire holds approximately 58,000 clones, with 80% to 90% as singletons. This specimen consisted of CD4+ or CD8+ T cells sorted from blood, obtained in a trial of the OX40 agonist ivuxolimab. The receptor source for this set is an adult with an advanced solid tumor such as melanoma, head and neck, liver or kidney cancer. Both conserved end residues are part of each CDR3. The order of the fields is clone size, D gene, V gene, J gene, CDR3 length, CDR3 protein, CDR3 DNA. A D gene is named only where the DNA matches it firmly. Rows give clone size only sometimes, using once, few, many, or a class for an expanded clone.

-	-	TRBV9	TRBJ1-5	14	CASRRIGGNQPQHF	TGTGCCAGCAGGAGGATAGGAGGCAATCAGCCCCAGCATTTT
once	-	TRBV27	TRBJ1-2	13	CASSLSGDYGYTF	TGTGCCAGCAGTTTATCTGGAGATTATGGCTACACCTTC
-	-	TRBV10-3	TRBJ1-2	13	CAISGVRDYGYTF	TGTGCCATCAGTGGAGTCAGAGACTATGGCTACACCTTC
-	TRBD1	TRBV30	TRBJ2-7	12	CAKDRGSGEQYF	TGTGCCAAAGACAGGGGGTCTGGAGAGCAGTACTTC
-	TRBD1	TRBV19	TRBJ1-2	14	CAISREGGADGYTF	TGTGCCATTTCCCGGGAAGGGGGCGCCGACGGCTACACCTTC
-	-	TRBV27	TRBJ1-6	17	CASSFFGPSRDNSPLHF	TGTGCCAGCAGTTTTTTCGGCCCGAGTAGGGACAATTCACCCCTCCACTTT
-	-	TRBV6-6	TRBJ2-1	14	CASSWGDSYNEQFF	TGTGCCAGCAGTTGGGGGGACTCCTACAATGAGCAGTTCTTC
-	-	TRBV21-1	TRBJ1-3	16	CASSERDRHSGNTTYF	TGTGCCAGCAGCGAACGGGACAGACACTCTGGAAACACCACATATTTT
-	-	TRBV10-3	TRBJ1-3	14	CAIRPPGVGNTIYF	TGTGCCATCAGACCCCCCGGGGTTGGAAACACCATATATTTT
-	-	TRBV18	TRBJ1-4	15	CASSPENLQGEKLFF	TGTGCCAGCTCACCAGAGAACCTTCAGGGTGAAAAACTGTTTTTT
-	-	TRBV28	TRBJ2-7	11	CASSLEEEQYF	TGTGCCAGCAGTCTGGAAGAGGAGCAGTACTTC
once	-	TRBV19	TRBJ1-2	13	CASSIPGNYGYTF	TGTGCCAGTAGTATCCCAGGGAACTATGGCTACACCTTC
-	TRBD2	TRBV11-3	TRBJ2-1	18	CASSPGASGNLVYNEQFF	TGTGCCAGCAGCCCGGGGGCTAGCGGGAATTTAGTTTACAATGAGCAGTTCTTC
-	-	TRBV1	TRBJ1-2	14	CTSRLTEKRGGYTF	TGCACCAGCAGGCTTACGGAGAAAAGGGGAGGCTACACCTTC
-	-	TRBV7-9	TRBJ1-6	14	CASSFGGWDSPLHF	TGTGCCAGCAGCTTTGGGGGCTGGGATTCACCCCTCCACTTT
-	-	TRBV19	TRBJ1-5	14	CASSFLISNQPQHF	TGTGCCAGTAGTTTCTTGATCAGCAATCAGCCCCAGCATTTT
-	TRBD1	TRBV10-3	TRBJ2-3	16	CAISESAGRGRDTQYF	TGTGCCATCAGTGAGTCCGCTGGCAGGGGGCGCGATACGCAGTATTTT
-	TRBD1	TRBV27	TRBJ2-7	20	CASSLLRDRGPLSPPGEQYF	TGTGCCAGCAGCCTACTCCGGGACAGGGGGCCCCTTTCCCCTCCTGGCGAGCAGTACTTC
-	TRBD2	TRBV11-2	TRBJ2-7	16	CASRLTLAGISYEQYF	TGTGCCAGCAGGCTTACCCTAGCGGGGATTTCCTACGAGCAGTACTTC
-	-	TRBV27	TRBJ2-3	13	CASSTYGTDTQYF	TGTGCCAGCAGTACCTACGGAACGGATACGCAGTATTTT
-	TRBD2	TRBV5-8	TRBJ2-5	16	CASSLRGLAGVETQYF	TGTGCCAGCAGCTTGAGGGGACTAGCGGGAGTAGAGACCCAGTACTTC
-	-	TRBV19	TRBJ2-3	13	CASSIRTPHTQYF	TGTGCCAGTAGTATTCGAACGCCTCATACGCAGTATTTT
-	-	TRBV7-6	TRBJ1-5	13	CASSLRLDQPQHF	TGTGCCAGCAGCTTACGGTTGGATCAGCCCCAGCATTTT
-	-	TRBV7-9	TRBJ2-1	13	CASSLAGPHEQFF	TGTGCCAGCAGCTTAGCGGGGCCCCATGAGCAGTTCTTC
-	-	TRBV19	TRBJ2-3	14	CASNSFGRSDTQYF	TGTGCCAGTAATTCCTTCGGGAGATCAGATACGCAGTATTTT
-	-	TRBV27	TRBJ1-1	14	CASSLSGGRAEAFF	TGTGCCAGCAGTTTATCAGGGGGGAGGGCTGAAGCTTTCTTT
-	-	TRBV15	TRBJ1-3	17	CATSRLVQGSSGNTIYF	TGTGCCACCAGCAGGCTCGTACAGGGTAGTAGTGGAAACACCATATATTTT
-	-	TRBV7-8	TRBJ2-7	16	CASSSTGLRSSYEQYF	TGTGCCAGCAGCTCCACGGGTCTGAGGAGCTCCTACGAGCAGTACTTC
-	TRBD1	TRBV5-1	TRBJ2-2	16	CASSYWTGNIAGELFF	TGCGCCAGCAGCTACTGGACAGGGAATATCGCCGGGGAGCTGTTTTTT
-	TRBD1	TRBV28	TRBJ2-5	22	CASSFGWVSLRTGGDPEETQYF	TGTGCCAGCAGTTTTGGCTGGGTTTCCTTAAGGACAGGGGGCGATCCTGAAGAGACCCAGTACTTC
-	TRBD1	TRBV6-1	TRBJ2-1	14	CASSAFGTGNEQFF	TGTGCCAGCAGTGCTTTCGGGACAGGGAATGAGCAGTTCTTC
-	TRBD2	TRBV7-2	TRBJ2-7	15	CASSSQAGADYEQYF	TGTGCCAGCAGCTCCCAAGCGGGGGCAGACTACGAGCAGTACTTC
once	TRBD2	TRBV5-1	TRBJ2-1	17	CASSPARWSGAYNEQFF	TGCGCCAGCAGCCCCGCCAGGTGGAGCGGGGCCTACAATGAGCAGTTCTTC
few	-	TRBV7-2	TRBJ2-7	16	CASSLYPGQGSDEQYF	TGTGCCAGCAGCTTATACCCCGGCCAGGGGAGCGACGAGCAGTACTTC
-	-	TRBV11-3	TRBJ2-7	17	CASSLGYPAIVNYEQYF	TGTGCCAGCAGCTTAGGATATCCGGCGATAGTAAACTACGAGCAGTACTTC
-	TRBD1	TRBV28	TRBJ2-7	13	CASSTRQGHEQYF	TGTGCCAGCAGCACCCGACAGGGCCACGAGCAGTACTTC
-	TRBD1	TRBV5-4	TRBJ1-2	15	CASSPTRTGDSGYTF	TGTGCCAGCAGCCCGACCCGGACAGGGGACTCTGGCTACACCTTC
-	-	TRBV6-1	TRBJ2-7	13	CASSAGPLYEQYF	TGTGCCAGCAGTGCGGGACCGCTGTACGAGCAGTACTTC
-	-	TRBV28	TRBJ1-1	11	CASTGSTEAFF	TGTGCCAGTACAGGGAGCACTGAAGCTTTCTTT
few	-	TRBV6-5	TRBJ1-2	15	CASPLHYRINYGYTF	TGTGCCAGCCCCCTCCATTACAGGATTAACTATGGCTACACCTTC
-	-	TRBV7-2	TRBJ2-7	14	CASSPLSGNYEQYF	TGTGCCAGCAGTCCACTCTCAGGGAACTACGAGCAGTACTTC
-	-	TRBV6-6	TRBJ1-2	14	CASSRTQGVYGYTF	TGTGCCAGTTCGCGGACACAGGGTGTCTATGGCTACACCTTC
-	TRBD2	TRBV7-2	TRBJ2-3	17	CASSFGQRGSGTDTQYF	TGTGCCAGCAGCTTTGGGCAGCGGGGGTCCGGGACAGATACGCAGTATTTT
-	-	TRBV2	TRBJ2-5	16	CASSEGYARAQETQYF	TGTGCCAGCAGTGAAGGATACGCTCGGGCTCAAGAGACCCAGTACTTC
-	TRBD1	TRBV19	TRBJ2-5	16	CASSIKGQGGYETQYF	TGTGCCAGTAGTATCAAAGGACAGGGGGGTTATGAGACCCAGTACTTC
-	-	TRBV11-3	TRBJ2-2	12	CASSMGPGELFF	TGTGCCAGCAGCATGGGCCCCGGGGAGCTGTTTTTT
-	-	TRBV18	TRBJ2-5	12	CASLGPQETQYF	TGTGCCAGCTTAGGACCTCAAGAGACCCAGTACTTC
-	-	TRBV28	TRBJ2-2	14	CASRVRAGTGELFF	TGTGCCAGCAGGGTAAGGGCCGGCACCGGGGAGCTGTTTTTT
-	TRBD1	TRBV18	TRBJ1-1	14	CASSPGQVEPEAFF	TGTGCCAGCTCACCAGGACAGGTCGAACCTGAAGCTTTCTTT
once	-	TRBV5-6	TRBJ1-4	17	CASSSTGSYATNEKLFF	TGTGCCAGCAGCAGTACAGGTTCTTATGCGACTAATGAAAAACTGTTTTTT
-	-	TRBV14	TRBJ1-2	13	CASSQSRGYGYTF	TGTGCCAGCAGCCAAAGCAGGGGCTATGGCTACACCTTC
-	-	TRBV23-1	TRBJ2-1	16	CASSQCPRTLYNEQFF	TGCGCCAGCAGTCAATGTCCTCGGACCCTCTACAATGAGCAGTTCTTC
-	TRBD1	TRBV18	TRBJ2-5	13	CASSPRQGETQYF	TGTGCCAGCTCACCACGACAGGGGGAGACCCAGTACTTC
-	-	TRBV4-1	TRBJ1-2	15	CASSQDFPGVGGYTF	TGCGCCAGCAGCCAAGATTTTCCAGGGGTAGGTGGCTACACCTTC
-	TRBD2	TRBV18	TRBJ2-3	16	CASSPGLAGSTDTQYF	TGTGCCAGCTCACCAGGACTAGCGGGGAGCACAGATACGCAGTATTTT
-	TRBD1	TRBV27	TRBJ2-1	18	CASSFHLWGQGMVGEQFF	TGTGCCAGCAGCTTCCACCTTTGGGGACAGGGAATGGTTGGTGAGCAGTTCTTC
-	TRBD1	TRBV11-2	TRBJ1-4	16	CASRKQGASGNEKLFF	TGTGCCAGCAGGAAACAGGGGGCCTCCGGGAATGAAAAACTGTTTTTT
-	TRBD2	TRBV7-2	TRBJ2-3	19	CASSLEGLAGGASTDTQYF	TGTGCCAGCAGCTTGGAAGGACTAGCGGGAGGCGCTAGCACAGATACGCAGTATTTT
-	-	TRBV5-1	TRBJ1-1	18	CASSFGPGYAELNTEAFF	TGCGCCAGCAGCTTTGGTCCGGGCTACGCCGAGTTGAACACTGAAGCTTTCTTT